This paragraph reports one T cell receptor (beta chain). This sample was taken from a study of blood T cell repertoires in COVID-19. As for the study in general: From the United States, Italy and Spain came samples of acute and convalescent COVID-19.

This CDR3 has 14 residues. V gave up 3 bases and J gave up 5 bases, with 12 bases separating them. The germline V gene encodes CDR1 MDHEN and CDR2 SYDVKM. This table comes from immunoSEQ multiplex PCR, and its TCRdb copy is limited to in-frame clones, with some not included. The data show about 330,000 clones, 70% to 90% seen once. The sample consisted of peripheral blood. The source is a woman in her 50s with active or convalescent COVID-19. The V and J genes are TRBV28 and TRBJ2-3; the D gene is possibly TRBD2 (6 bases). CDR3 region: CASSLTGGVDTQYF. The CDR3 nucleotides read TGTGCCAGCAGTTTGACCGGGGGTGTAGATACGCAGTATTTT.